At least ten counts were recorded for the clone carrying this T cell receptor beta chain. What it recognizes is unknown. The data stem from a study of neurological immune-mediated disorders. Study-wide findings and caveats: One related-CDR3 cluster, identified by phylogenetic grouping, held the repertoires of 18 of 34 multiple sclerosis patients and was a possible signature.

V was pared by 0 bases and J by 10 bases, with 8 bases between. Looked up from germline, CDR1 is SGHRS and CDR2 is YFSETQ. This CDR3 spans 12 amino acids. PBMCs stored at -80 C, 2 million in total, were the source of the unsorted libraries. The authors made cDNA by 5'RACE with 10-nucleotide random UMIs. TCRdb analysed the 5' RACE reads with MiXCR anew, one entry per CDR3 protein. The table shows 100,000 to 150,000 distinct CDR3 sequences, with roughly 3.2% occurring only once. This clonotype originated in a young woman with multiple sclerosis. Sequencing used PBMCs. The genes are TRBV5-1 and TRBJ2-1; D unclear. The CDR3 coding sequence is TGCGCCAGCAGCTTGGTGGCAGCGGAGCAGTTCTTC. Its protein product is CASSLVAAEQFF. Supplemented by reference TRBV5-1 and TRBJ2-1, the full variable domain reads KAGVTQTPRYLIKTRGQQVTLSCSPISGHRSVSWYQQTPGQGLQFLFEYFSETQRNKGNFPGRFSGRQFSNSRSEMNVSTLELGDSALYLCASSLVAAEQFFGPGTRLTVL.